Below, one T cell receptor beta chain is given with its context. Its antigen target is currently unknown. Base qualities are not at hand, and no much larger clone is one base apart. The sample originates from a study of blood T cell repertoires in COVID-19 (dated by TCRdb to the early 2020s). A note on the overall study: The collaborator samples originated in the United States, Italy and Spain and spanned the acute and convalescent phases of COVID-19. The prospective study material was composed of cDNA or gDNA derived from T cells, B-cell-depleted T cells, or PBMCs. Deeply sampled blood TCRbeta repertoires from subjects exposed to, actively infected with, or recovered from COVID-19 were included in the dataset. The repertoires were released in a freely available public database meant as a resource for research on the immune response to SARS-CoV-2. Samples were obtained from the ongoing ImmuneRACE study (first 160 participants) and from 1,200 or so subjects provided by 6 global collaborators. A de-identified subject ID, COVID-19 status, age in years and sex were almost always included in the sample metadata. Where available, HLA class I and class II types were obtained from metadata supplied by the sample provider rather than from assay-based typing.

The immunoSEQ Assay, a bias-controlled multiplex PCR, was used to amplify TCRbeta CDR3 regions from genomic DNA. For the original study's pipeline: The number of nucleated cells in each sample was estimated from the amplification of reference gene primers within the assay. Sequence reads were collapsed and filtered to measure the absolute abundance of every unique TCRbeta CDR3 rearrangement. For each sample, productive Simpson clonality was calculated by taking the square root of Simpson's diversity index across productive rearrangements. The table comes from immuneACCESS by way of TCRdb, which keeps in-frame sequences with V and J called. Part of the clones is missing from these tables; in studies checked, under half for an unresolved V gene and the rest for unknown reasons. V, J and clone size reflect that table, while D and trimming were determined from the DNA. The sample table shows 50,000 to 80,000 clones, and roughly 90% are seen once. The leading ten clones occupy approximately 10% of the sample.

Paper-wide results and their limitations: Clinical and demographic metadata were provided uncurated, with the amount varying by source and participant.

V is cut by 6 bases and J by 7 bases, and the space between the germline ends is 18 bases. The CDR3 numbers 15 residues from cysteine through phenylalanine. Just CDR3 DNA is preserved here, 45 bases in frame from base 1. The germline V gene gives CDR1 as MGHRA and CDR2 as YSYEKL. Collaborating institutions collected whole blood in K2EDTA tubes following their own protocols. For TCRbeta analysis, collaborator samples were shipped as frozen whole blood, as isolated PBMCs, or as DNA extracted from either sample type. Sequenced: peripheral blood. This clonotype originated in a woman older than 75 with active COVID-19. The rearranged chain carries TRBV4-1 and TRBJ2-2; TRBD2 is a possible D gene, resting on 7 matching bases. The CDR3 sequence is CASRGGTLRGGELFF. The base sequence is TGCGCCAGCAGGGGGGGGACACTTAGGGGCGGGGAGCTGTTTTTT.